Below, 5 T cell receptor beta chains from the same sample are listed, as sequenced in a study of CD8+ T cells in alopecia areata. RNA was isolated and reverse transcribed to cDNA, the sequencing template. Some clones are missing from TCRdb's copy, which holds only in-frame ones; the method was immunoSEQ multiplex PCR. The table records about 210,000 clones, more than 30% of them present only once. Indicated treatment: oral pan-JAK inhibitor, 5-10 mg twice daily. The sample here was CD4+ T cells sorted from blood, taken at week 34, from a patient treated with tofacitinib. The source is a human donor with alopecia areata.

This clone was seen more than once but under ten times. The CDR3 here is CASSDGAGANVLTF. As DNA, the CDR3 is TGTGCCAGCAGTGATGGGGCCGGGGCCAACGTCCTGACTTTC. V gene TRBV2 combines with J gene TRBJ2-6; the D gene is possibly TRBD1 (5 bases). Germline CDR1 is SNHLY and CDR2 is FYNNEI. Between the trimmed V and J ends, which lost 3 bases and 4 bases, there was a span of 7 bases. The CDR3 totals 14 residues.

This clone was recorded a few times. V and J are TRBV2 and TRBJ1-4; D might be TRBD1 (6 bases). The CDR3 length is 14 residues. V was shortened by 7 bases and J by 4 bases, with 13 bases between the two germline ends. Per the germline V gene, CDR1 is SNHLY and CDR2 is FYNNEI. CDR3 DNA: TGTGCCAGCACCCGGGACACCAGTAATGAAAAACTGTTTTTT. Translation gives CASTRDTSNEKLFF.

The chain uses TRBV2 and TRBJ1-2, with a tentative D call TRBD1 (5 bases). V was shortened by 5 bases and J by 6 bases, with 19 bases between the two germline ends. Germline assignment: CDR1 SNHLY and CDR2 FYNNEI. The CDR3 is made up of 15 amino acids. CDR3: CASSYQDRRLNGYTF. The DNA of the CDR3 is TGTGCCAGCAGTTACCAAGACAGACGGTTAAATGGCTACACCTTC.

V is TRBV18 and J is TRBJ1-5, with 11 bases aligning to TRBD1. This CDR3 region has 16 residues. V trimming: 3 bases; J trimming: 4 bases; junction bases outside the gene matches: 5. Germline assignment: CDR1 KGHSH and CDR2 LQKENI. CDR3 bases: TGTGCCAGCTCACCGAGGACAGGGGGCTTTAATCAGCCCCAGCATTTT. This gives the protein CASSPRTGGFNQPQHF. The full variable domain, completed using reference TRBV18 and TRBJ1-5, is NAGVMQNPRHLVRRRGQEARLRCSPMKGHSHVYWYRQLPEEGLKFMVYLQKENIIDESGMPKERFSAEFPKEGPSILRIQQVVRGDSAAYFCASSPRTGGFNQPQHFGDGTRLSIL.

CDR3 sequence reads: CAWSGLAETQYF. The DNA of the CDR3 is TGTGCCTGGTCGGGACTAGCAGAGACCCAGTACTTC. The chain is built from TRBV30 and TRBJ2-5, with 9 positions matching TRBD2. V lost 5 bases to trimming and J lost 4 bases; unmatched junction nucleotides: 2. There are 12 residues in the CDR3. Germline CDR1 GTSNPN, CDR2 SVGIG (reference sequence).